The 9 T cell receptor beta chains below all came from one sample that was sequenced in a study of memory CD4+ T cells and cytomegalovirus serostatus. The sort gate was single viable CD3+CD4+CD8-CD45RO+ cells for memory CD4+ T cells. Data came from immunoSEQ multiplex PCR; TCRdb stores just in-frame clones and leaves some out. The sample includes 40,000 to 55,000 clones, around 83% of them seen just once. Sample: memory CD4+ T cells from blood. Source of these receptors: an adult in good health and CMV-seropositive.

The chain has TRBV6-6 and TRBJ2-7, with 13 bases aligning to TRBD2. J lost 4 bases, V lost 6 bases, and 6 bases had no gene match. This CDR3 is built from 15 residues. Germline V gene data show CDR1 as MNHNY and CDR2 as SVGAGI (reference sequence). The CDR3: CASSQGLAGQYEQYF. The CDR3 DNA follows: TGTGCCAGCAGCCAGGGACTAGCGGGGCAGTACGAGCAGTACTTC.

Comments on this clone: The junction departs from germline at one end; a sequencing error may be responsible. This rearrangement joins TRBV7-2 to TRBJ1-2; no reliable D call. This CDR3 is 13 amino acids long. Germline lookup yields CDR1 SGHTA and CDR2 FQGNSA. CDR3 DNA sequence: TGTGCCAGCACCTTACAACCACAAGGAGGCTACACCTTC. Amino acid sequence: CASTLQPQGGYTF.

The rearrangement links TRBV28 to TRBJ2-4; 7 positions agree with TRBD1. From germline, CDR1 is MDHEN and CDR2 SYDVKM. J lost 0 bases, V lost 1 base, and 6 bases had no gene match. There are 17 residues in the CDR3. This CDR3 is CASSLSGGGVAKNIQYF. In DNA form, the CDR3 reads TGTGCCAGCAGTTTATCAGGGGGTGGTGTAGCCAAAAACATTCAGTACTTC. Full variable domain (outside the CDR3, taken from reference TRBV28 and TRBJ2-4): DVKVTQSSRYLVKRTGEKVFLECVQDMDHENMFWYRQDPGLGLRLIYFSYDVKMKEKGDIPEGYSVSREKKERFSLILESASTNQTSMYLCASSLSGGGVAKNIQYFGAGTRLSVL.

The chain recombines TRBV4-3 with TRBJ2-6; the D is unclear. CDR1 is LGHNA, CDR2 YSLEER, per germline. V lost 3 bases to trimming and J lost 0 bases, with 12 bases between them. This CDR3 has 17 amino acids. The CDR3 coding sequence is TGCGCCAGCAGCCAGAGGCCCGTCCACTCTGGGGCCAACGTCCTGACTTTC. It specifies CASSQRPVHSGANVLTF.

V usage is TRBV11-2 and J usage is TRBJ1-1; D unresolved. This CDR3 spans 13 amino acids. Between the trimmed V and J ends, which lost 3 bases and 10 bases, there was a span of 15 bases. Germline CDR1 is SGHAT and CDR2 is FQNNGV. The CDR3 coding sequence is TGTGCCAGCAGCTTGGGTCAAAGAGAGGGAGCTTTCTTT. Translated: CASSLGQREGAFF.

The chain joins TRBV7-2 to TRBJ1-1; TRBD1 is a possible D gene (6 bases). V dropped 3 bases and J dropped 6 bases, with 14 bases sitting between them. The CDR3 is made up of 14 amino acids. The germline V gene encodes CDR1 SGHTA and CDR2 FQGNSA. The CDR3 here is CASSLRGTGPEAFF. In nucleotides, the CDR3 is TGTGCCAGCAGCTTGAGGGGGACGGGACCTGAAGCTTTCTTT.

The chain links TRBV19 to TRBJ1-1; 9 bases agree with TRBD1. This CDR3 contains 14 residues. Germline CDR1 LNHDA, CDR2 SQIVND (reference sequence). The V segment lost 7 bases and the J segment 3 bases; nucleotides outside the gene matches: 6. Here the CDR3 DNA reads TGTGCCAGTACTCCTACAGGGGGCTACACTGAAGCTTTCTTT. Translating gives CASTPTGGYTEAFF.

The rearrangement uses TRBV6-5 and TRBJ1-1; possible D gene TRBD1, 6 bases. This CDR3 region has 15 residues. The germline V and J ends were trimmed by 0 bases and 1 base, with 9 bases remaining between them. CDR1 MNHEY and CDR2 SVGAGI come from the germline V gene. CDR3 in DNA: TGTGCCAGCAGTTACTCGAGGGGGGAGAACACTGAAGCTTTCTTT. Encoded protein: CASSYSRGENTEAFF.

The rearrangement joins TRBV28 to TRBJ2-1, with D perhaps matching TRBD2 (5 bases). CDR1 is MDHEN, CDR2 SYDVKM, per germline. V lost 4 bases to trimming and J lost 10 bases, with 11 bases between them. The CDR3 spans 12 residues. Here the CDR3 reads CASSSVQREQFF. CDR3 DNA sequence: TGTGCCAGCAGTTCCGTTCAGCGGGAGCAGTTCTTC.